This T cell receptor (beta chain) was sequenced in a study of blood T cell repertoires in COVID-19. The wider study: Collection of acute and convalescent COVID-19 samples took place in the United States, Italy and Spain. Nucleic acid was either cDNA or gDNA, and it came from T cells, B-cell-depleted T cells, or PBMCs.

Data came from immunoSEQ multiplex PCR; TCRdb stores just in-frame clones and leaves some out. Of some 390,000 clones listed, 80% to 90% are singletons. The sequence was obtained from a young man who had recovered from COVID-19. Sequenced material: PBMCs or T cells enriched from blood (not recorded which).

The CDR3 coding sequence is TGTGCCATCAGTGAGGGACAGGGCGGCACTGAAGCTTTCTTT. Protein product: CAISEGQGGTEAFF. The chain links TRBV10-3 to TRBJ1-1; 8 nucleotides match TRBD1. CDR3 length: 14 residues. Germline V gene lookup returns CDR1 ENHRY and CDR2 SYGVKD. V shed 2 bases, J shed 4 bases, and the junction held 3 bases outside the gene matches.